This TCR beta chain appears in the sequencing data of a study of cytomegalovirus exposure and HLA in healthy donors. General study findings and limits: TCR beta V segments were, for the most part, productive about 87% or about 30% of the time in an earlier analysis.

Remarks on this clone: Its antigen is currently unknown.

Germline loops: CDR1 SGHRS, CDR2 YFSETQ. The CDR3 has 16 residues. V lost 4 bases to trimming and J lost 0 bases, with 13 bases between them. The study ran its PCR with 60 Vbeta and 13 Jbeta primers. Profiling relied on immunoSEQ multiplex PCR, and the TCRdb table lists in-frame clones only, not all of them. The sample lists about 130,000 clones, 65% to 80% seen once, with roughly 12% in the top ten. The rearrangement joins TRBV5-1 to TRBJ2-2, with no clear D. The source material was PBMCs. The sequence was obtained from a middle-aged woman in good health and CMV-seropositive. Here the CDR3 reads CASSATRASNTGELFF. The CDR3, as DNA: TGCGCCAGCAGCGCCACGAGAGCGTCGAACACCGGGGAGCTGTTTTTT.